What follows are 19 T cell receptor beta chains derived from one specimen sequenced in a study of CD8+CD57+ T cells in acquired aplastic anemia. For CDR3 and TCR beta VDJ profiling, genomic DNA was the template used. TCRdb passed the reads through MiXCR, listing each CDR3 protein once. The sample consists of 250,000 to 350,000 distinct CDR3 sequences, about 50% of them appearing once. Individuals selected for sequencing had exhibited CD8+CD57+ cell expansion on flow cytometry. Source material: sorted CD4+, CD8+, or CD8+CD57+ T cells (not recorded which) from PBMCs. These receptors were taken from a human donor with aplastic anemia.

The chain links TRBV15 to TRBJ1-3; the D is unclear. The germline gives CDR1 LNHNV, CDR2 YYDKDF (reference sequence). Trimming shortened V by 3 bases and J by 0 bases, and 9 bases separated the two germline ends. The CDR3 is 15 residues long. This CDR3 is CATSSSGSSGNTIYF. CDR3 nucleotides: TGTGCCACCAGCAGCTCGGGATCCTCTGGAAACACCATATATTTT.

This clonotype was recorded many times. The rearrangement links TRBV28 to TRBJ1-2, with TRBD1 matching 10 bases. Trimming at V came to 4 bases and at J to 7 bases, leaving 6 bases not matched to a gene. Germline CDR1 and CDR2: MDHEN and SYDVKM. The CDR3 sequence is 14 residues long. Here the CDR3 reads CASSSGTGVAGYTF. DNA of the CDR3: TGTGCCAGCAGTTCCGGGACAGGGGTTGCTGGCTACACCTTC.

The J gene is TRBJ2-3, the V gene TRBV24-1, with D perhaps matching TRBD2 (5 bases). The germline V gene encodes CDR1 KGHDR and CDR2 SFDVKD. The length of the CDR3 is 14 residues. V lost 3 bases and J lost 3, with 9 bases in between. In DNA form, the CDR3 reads TGTGCCACCAGTGATGCGGTAGCGACAGATACGCAGTATTTT. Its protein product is CATSDAVATDTQYF.

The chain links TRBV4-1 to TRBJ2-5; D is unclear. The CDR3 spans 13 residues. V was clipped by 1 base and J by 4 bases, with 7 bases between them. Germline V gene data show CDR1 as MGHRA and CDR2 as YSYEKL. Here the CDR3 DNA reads TGCGCCAGCAGCCAAGGGCTCATAGAGACCCAGTACTTC. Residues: CASSQGLIETQYF.

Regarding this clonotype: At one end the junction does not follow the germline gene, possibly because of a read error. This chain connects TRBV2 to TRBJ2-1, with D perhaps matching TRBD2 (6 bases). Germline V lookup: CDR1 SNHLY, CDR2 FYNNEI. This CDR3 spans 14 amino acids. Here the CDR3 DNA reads TGTGCCTGCAGATTCGGGAGCTCCTACAATGAGCAGTTCTTC. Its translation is CACRFGSSYNEQFF. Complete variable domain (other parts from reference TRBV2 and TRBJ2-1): EPEVTQTPSHQVTQMGQEVILRCVPISNHLYFYWYRQILGQKVEFLVSFYNNEISEKSEIFDDQFSVERPDGSNFTLKIRSTKLEDSAMYFCACRFGSSYNEQFFGPGTRLTVL.

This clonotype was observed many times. Here the CDR3 reads CASSQGTSYGYTF. The CDR3 nucleotides read TGTGCCAGCAGCCAAGGGACCAGCTATGGCTACACCTTC. J is TRBJ1-2 and V is TRBV14; D is unclear. CDR3 length equals 13 residues. Germline loops: CDR1 SGHDN, CDR2 FVKESK. V was shortened by 1 base and J by 4 bases, with 7 bases between the two germline ends.

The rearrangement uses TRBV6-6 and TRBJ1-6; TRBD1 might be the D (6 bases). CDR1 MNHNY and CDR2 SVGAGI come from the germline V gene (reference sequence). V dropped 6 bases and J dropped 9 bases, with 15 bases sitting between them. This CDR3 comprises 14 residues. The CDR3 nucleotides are TGTGCCAGCAGCGACAGGTGGTCCGCTTCACCCCTCCACTTT. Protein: CASSDRWSASPLHF.

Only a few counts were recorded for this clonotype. CDR3: CASSSFYELGPRGYEQYF. As DNA, the CDR3 is TGTGCCAGCAGCTCTTTCTACGAGCTCGGACCGCGTGGCTACGAGCAGTACTTC. The J gene is TRBJ2-7, the V gene TRBV7-9; D gene unclear. Deletions cut 4 bases from V and 3 bases from J, with 25 bases between. Germline V CDR1 and CDR2: SEHNR, FQNEAQ (reference sequence). This CDR3 contains 18 residues.

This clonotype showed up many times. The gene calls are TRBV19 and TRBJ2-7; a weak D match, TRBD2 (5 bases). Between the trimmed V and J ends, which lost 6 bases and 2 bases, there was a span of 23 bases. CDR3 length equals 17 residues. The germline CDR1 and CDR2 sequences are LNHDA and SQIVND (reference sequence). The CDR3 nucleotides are TGTGCCAGTAGGCTACCCCTCTTAGCGTCTCCGGCCTACGAGCAGTACTTC. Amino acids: CASRLPLLASPAYEQYF.

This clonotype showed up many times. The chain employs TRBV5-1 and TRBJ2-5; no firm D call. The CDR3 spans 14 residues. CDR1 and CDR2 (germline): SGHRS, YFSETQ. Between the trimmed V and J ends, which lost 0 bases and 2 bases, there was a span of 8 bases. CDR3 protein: CASSLDRVQETQYF. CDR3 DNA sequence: TGCGCCAGCAGCTTGGATCGAGTACAAGAGACCCAGTACTTC.

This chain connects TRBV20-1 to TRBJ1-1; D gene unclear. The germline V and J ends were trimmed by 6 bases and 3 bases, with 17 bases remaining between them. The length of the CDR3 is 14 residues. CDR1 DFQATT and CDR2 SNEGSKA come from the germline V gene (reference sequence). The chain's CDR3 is CSASRSARYTEAFF. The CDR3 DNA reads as TGCAGTGCCTCCAGGTCAGCGCGCTACACTGAAGCTTTCTTT.

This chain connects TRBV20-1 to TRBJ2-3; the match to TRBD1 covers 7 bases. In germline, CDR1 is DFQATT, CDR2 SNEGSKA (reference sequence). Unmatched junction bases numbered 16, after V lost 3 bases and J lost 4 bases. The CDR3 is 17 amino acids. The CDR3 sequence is CSASFVGRTGRADTQYF. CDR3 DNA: TGCAGTGCTAGTTTCGTTGGTCGGACAGGTCGAGCAGATACGCAGTATTTT.

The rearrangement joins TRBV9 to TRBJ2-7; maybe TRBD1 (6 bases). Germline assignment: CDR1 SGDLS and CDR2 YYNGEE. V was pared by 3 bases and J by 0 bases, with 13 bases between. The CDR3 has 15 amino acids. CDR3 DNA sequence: TGTGCCAGCAGCGCTGAGGGGGAAAGCTCCTACGAGCAGTACTTC. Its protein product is CASSAEGESSYEQYF.

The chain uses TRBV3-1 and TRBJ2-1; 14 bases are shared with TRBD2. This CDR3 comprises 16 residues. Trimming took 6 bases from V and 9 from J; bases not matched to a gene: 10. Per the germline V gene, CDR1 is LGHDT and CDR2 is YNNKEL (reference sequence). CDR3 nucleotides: TGTGCCAGCAGGGCCGGGACTAGCGGGAGTTTTGGTGAGCAGTTCTTC. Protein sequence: CASRAGTSGSFGEQFF.

CDR3 sequence reads: CASSLALRGPPYEQYF. The DNA for the CDR3 is TGTGCCAGCAGCCTAGCTCTAAGGGGTCCGCCCTACGAGCAGTACTTC. The genes are TRBV9 and TRBJ2-7; the D gene could be TRBD1 or TRBD2 (5 bases each). The CDR3 is 16 residues long. V lost 4 bases and J lost 2, with 19 bases in between. CDR1 is SGDLS and CDR2 is YYNGEE in the germline V gene.

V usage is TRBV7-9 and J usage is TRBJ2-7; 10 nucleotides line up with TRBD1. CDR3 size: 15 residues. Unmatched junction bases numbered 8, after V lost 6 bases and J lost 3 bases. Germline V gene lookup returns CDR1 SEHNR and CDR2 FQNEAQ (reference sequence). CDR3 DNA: TGTGCCAGCAGTTTAAACCGGGACAGGGGCTACGAGCAGTACTTC. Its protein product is CASSLNRDRGYEQYF.

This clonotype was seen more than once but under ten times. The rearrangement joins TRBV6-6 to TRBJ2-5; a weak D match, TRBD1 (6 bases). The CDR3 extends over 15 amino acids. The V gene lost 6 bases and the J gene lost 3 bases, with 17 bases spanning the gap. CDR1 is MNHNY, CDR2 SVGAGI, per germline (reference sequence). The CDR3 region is CASSSPQGMEETQYF. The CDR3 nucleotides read TGTGCCAGCAGCTCACCGCAGGGGATGGAAGAGACCCAGTACTTC.

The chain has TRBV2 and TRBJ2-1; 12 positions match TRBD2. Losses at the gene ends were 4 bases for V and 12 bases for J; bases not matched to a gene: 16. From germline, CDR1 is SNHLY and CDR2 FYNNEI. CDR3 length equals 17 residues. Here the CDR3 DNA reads TGTGCCAGCAGTGTTAGACTAGCGGGGGCCTACACAGATACGCAGTTCTTC. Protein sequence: CASSVRLAGAYTDTQFF.

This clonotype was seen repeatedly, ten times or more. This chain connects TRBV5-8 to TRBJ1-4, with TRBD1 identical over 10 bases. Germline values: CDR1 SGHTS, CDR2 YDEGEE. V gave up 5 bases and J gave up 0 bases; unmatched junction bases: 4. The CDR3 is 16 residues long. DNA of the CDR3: TGTGCCAGCAGTCCAGGACAGGGGGCAACTAATGAAAAACTGTTTTTT. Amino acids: CASSPGQGATNEKLFF.